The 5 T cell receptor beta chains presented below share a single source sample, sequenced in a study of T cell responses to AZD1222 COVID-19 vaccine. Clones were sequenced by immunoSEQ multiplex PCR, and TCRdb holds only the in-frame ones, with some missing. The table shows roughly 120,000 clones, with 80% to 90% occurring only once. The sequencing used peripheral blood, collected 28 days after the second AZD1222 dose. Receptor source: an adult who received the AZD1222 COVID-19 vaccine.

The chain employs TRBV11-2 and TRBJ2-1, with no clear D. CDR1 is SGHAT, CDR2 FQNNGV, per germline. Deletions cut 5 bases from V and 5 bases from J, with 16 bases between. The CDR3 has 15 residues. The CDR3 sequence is CASSPPNTNDNEQFF. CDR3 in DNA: TGTGCCAGCAGCCCGCCGAACACGAATGACAATGAGCAGTTCTTC. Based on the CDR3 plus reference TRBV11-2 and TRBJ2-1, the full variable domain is EAGVAQSPRYKIIEKRQSVAFWCNPISGHATLYWYQQILGQGPKLLIQFQNNGVVDDSQLPKDRFSAERLKGVDSTLKIQPAKLEDSAVYLCASSPPNTNDNEQFFGPGTRLTVL.

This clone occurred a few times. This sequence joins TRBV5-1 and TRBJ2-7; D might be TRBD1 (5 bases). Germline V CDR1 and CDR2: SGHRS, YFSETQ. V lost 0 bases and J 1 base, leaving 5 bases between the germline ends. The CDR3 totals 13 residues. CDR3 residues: CASSLDRSYEQYF. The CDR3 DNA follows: TGCGCCAGCAGCTTGGACAGGTCCTACGAGCAGTACTTC.

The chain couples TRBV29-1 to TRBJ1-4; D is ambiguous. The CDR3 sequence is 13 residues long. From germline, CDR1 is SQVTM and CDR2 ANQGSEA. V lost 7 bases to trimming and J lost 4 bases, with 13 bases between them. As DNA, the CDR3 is TGCAGCGCTGGGTCCGGGAGTAATGAAAAACTGTTTTTT. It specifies CSAGSGSNEKLFF.

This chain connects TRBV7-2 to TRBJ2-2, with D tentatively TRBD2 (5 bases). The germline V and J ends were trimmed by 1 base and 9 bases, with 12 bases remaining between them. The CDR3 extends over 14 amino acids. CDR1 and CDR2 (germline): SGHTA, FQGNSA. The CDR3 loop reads CASSLDGGRRELFF. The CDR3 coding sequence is TGTGCCAGCAGCTTAGATGGAGGAAGAAGGGAGCTGTTTTTT.

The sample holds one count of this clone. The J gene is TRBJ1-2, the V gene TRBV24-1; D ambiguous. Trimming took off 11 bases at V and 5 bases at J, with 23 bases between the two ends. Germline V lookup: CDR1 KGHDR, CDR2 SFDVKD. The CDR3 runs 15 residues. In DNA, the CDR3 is TGTGCCATCGGTACGGGGTATGGAGAACCTTATGGCTACACCTTC. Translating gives CAIGTGYGEPYGYTF.